These T cell receptor beta chains were read from a single sample in a study of blood T cells in healthy people across ages. Using its own MiXCR run on the 5' RACE reads, TCRdb lists one record per CDR3 protein. Of 1.5 million or so distinct CDR3 sequences in the sample, 35% to 45% are singletons; the top ten hold less than 5%. The sample comprised blood. The receptor set was obtained from a woman aged 18-29 years in good health. CDR3s include the opening cysteine and the closing phenylalanine or tryptophan. A D gene is named only where the DNA matches it firmly. A row's size may be missing; if present it is once, few, many or a size class.

>TRBV6-1|.|.|TRBJ1-2
CASSEGAGSNYGYTF
TGTGCCAGCAGTGAAGGGGCGGGTTCAAACTATGGCTACACCTTC
>TRBV4-3|TRBD1|.|TRBJ2-2
CASSSRPPGQGTGELFF
TGCGCCAGCAGCTCACGGCCTCCGGGACAGGGGACCGGGGAGCTGTTTTTT
>TRBV5-4|TRBD2|.|TRBJ2-3
CASSTSGGAYTQYF
TGTGCCAGCAGCACTAGCGGGGGGGCTTATACGCAGTATTTT
>TRBV4-3|.|.|TRBJ1-2
CASSQEWSANYGYTF
TGCGCCAGCAGCCAAGAGTGGTCAGCTAACTATGGCTACACCTTC
>TRBV7-2|TRBD1|.|TRBJ1-1
CASSFRRTGNTEAFF
TGTGCCAGCAGCTTCCGCCGGACAGGGAACACTGAAGCTTTCTTT
>TRBV2|TRBD2|.|TRBJ2-7
CASTDLGTSANEQYF
TGTGCCAGCACCGATCTAGGCACTAGCGCCAATGAGCAGTACTTC
>TRBV14|.|once|TRBJ2-1
CASNQGANERFF
TGTGCCAGCAACCAGGGAGCCAATGAGCGGTTCTTC
>TRBV11-2|.|.|TRBJ2-1
CASSLDPTSSLEQFF
TGTGCCAGCAGCTTAGATCCCACCAGTTCGCTTGAGCAGTTCTTC
>TRBV6-2/TRBV6-3|TRBD1|.|TRBJ2-7
CASSYSIQGARNEQYF
TGTGCCAGCAGTTACTCGATTCAGGGGGCTCGGAACGAGCAGTACTTC
>TRBV7-2|TRBD2|.|TRBJ2-3
CASSLAKLAGGPDTQYF
TGTGCCAGCAGCTTAGCGAAGCTAGCGGGGGGGCCAGATACGCAGTATTTT
>TRBV5-1|.|few|TRBJ2-2
CASSLSSPSTGELFF
TGCGCCAGCAGCTTGTCCAGCCCCAGCACCGGGGAGCTGTTTTTT
>TRBV20-1|.|few|TRBJ2-2
CSAVRQEGAGELFF
TGCAGTGCTGTAAGACAGGAGGGAGCCGGGGAGCTGTTTTTT
>TRBV12-3/TRBV12-4|.|.|TRBJ1-2
CASSFSAGASTYGYTF
TGTGCCAGCAGTTTTAGCGCCGGGGCCTCGACCTATGGCTACACCTTC
>TRBV20-1|TRBD1|.|TRBJ1-2
CSARDQGQGGYGYTF
TGCAGTGCTAGAGATCAGGGACAGGGTGGGTATGGCTACACCTTC
>TRBV4-3|TRBD2|.|TRBJ2-1
CASSQREAEQQFF
TGCGCCAGCAGCCAGCGGGAGGCGGAGCAGCAGTTCTTC
>TRBV2|.|.|TRBJ2-2
CASSDENTGELFF
TGTGCCAGCAGTGACGAGAACACCGGGGAGCTGTTTTTT
>TRBV2|TRBD2|.|TRBJ2-1
CASSVIAGLSYEQFF
TGTGCCAGCAGCGTTATAGCGGGCCTCTCCTACGAGCAGTTCTTC
>TRBV24-1|TRBD1|.|TRBJ2-7
CATSDLSGTGLNEQYF
TGTGCCACCAGTGATTTGAGCGGGACAGGGCTCAATGAGCAGTACTTC
>TRBV11-2|.|.|TRBJ2-7
CASSSSDYEQYF
TGTGCCAGCAGCTCCAGCGACTACGAGCAGTACTTC
>TRBV7-2|TRBD1|.|TRBJ2-7
CASSLVSQGATYEQYF
TGTGCCAGCAGCTTAGTGTCACAGGGGGCGACCTACGAGCAGTACTTC
>TRBV7-2|.|few|TRBJ2-5
CASSLIRTQETQYF
TGTGCCAGCAGCTTAATAAGAACCCAAGAGACCCAGTACTTC
>TRBV25-1|TRBD1|.|TRBJ2-1
CASSELGQANNEQFF
TGTGCCAGCAGTGAATTAGGACAGGCAAACAATGAGCAGTTCTTC
>TRBV29-1|.|.|TRBJ1-1
CSVIESPGAEAFF
TGCAGCGTTATCGAATCTCCTGGGGCTGAAGCTTTCTTT
>TRBV6-2/TRBV6-3|.|.|TRBJ2-2
CASRHFTNTGELFF
TGTGCCAGCCGACACTTCACGAACACCGGGGAGCTGTTTTTT
>TRBV20-1|.|.|TRBJ2-5
CSARDQVKQETQYF
TGCAGTGCTAGAGATCAGGTGAAACAAGAGACCCAGTACTTC
>TRBV27|.|.|TRBJ2-5
CASSKHHRETQYF
TGTGCCAGCAGTAAACACCACCGGGAGACCCAGTACTTC
>TRBV4-1|TRBD2|.|TRBJ2-1
CASSQGTLSRLAGGPGYYNEQFF
TGCGCCAGCAGCCAAGGAACTCTATCTCGGCTAGCGGGAGGCCCCGGATACTACAATGAGCAGTTCTTC
>TRBV4-3|.|few|TRBJ1-6
CASSLREGHSPLHF
TGCGCCAGCAGCCTGCGTGAGGGACATTCACCCCTCCACTTT
>TRBV21-1|.|.|TRBJ1-1
CASSKEWGGVNTEAFF
TGTGCCAGCAGCAAAGAATGGGGCGGGGTTAACACTGAAGCTTTCTTT
>TRBV4-3|TRBD1|few|TRBJ1-1
CASSQTTGVTEAFF
TGCGCCAGCAGCCAAACCACAGGGGTGACTGAAGCTTTCTTT
>TRBV30|.|.|TRBJ2-7
CAWSPTDSYEQYF
TGTGCCTGGAGTCCAACGGACTCCTACGAGCAGTACTTC
>TRBV15|.|.|TRBJ2-5
CATSSGTSQETQYF
TGTGCCACCAGCTCGGGGACATCCCAAGAGACCCAGTACTTC
>TRBV28|TRBD2|once|TRBJ2-1
CASSVGGGTSGGEQFF
TGTGCCAGCAGTGTTGGTGGAGGGACTAGCGGGGGTGAGCAGTTCTTC
>TRBV28|.|few|TRBJ1-1
CASSPRDELTEAFF
TGTGCCAGCAGTCCCAGGGATGAATTGACTGAAGCTTTCTTT
>TRBV6-2/TRBV6-3|TRBD1|few|TRBJ2-7
CASSARDRDYEQYF
TGTGCCAGCAGTGCAAGGGACAGAGACTACGAGCAGTACTTC
>TRBV12-5|TRBD2|.|TRBJ2-1
CARGTSGSNEQFF
TGTGCTAGAGGGACTAGCGGCTCCAATGAGCAGTTCTTC
>TRBV7-9|.|.|TRBJ1-2
CASSSSRTDTNYGYTF
TGTGCCAGCAGCTCATCTCGGACAGATACTAACTATGGCTACACCTTC
>TRBV7-8|.|.|TRBJ2-1
CASSLTGTLSYNEQFF
TGTGCCAGCAGCTTAACAGGGACCCTATCCTACAATGAGCAGTTCTTC
>TRBV4-2|.|.|TRBJ2-3
CASSPDLGSSPDTQYF
TGTGCCAGCAGCCCAGACTTAGGGAGCTCTCCAGATACGCAGTATTTT
>TRBV7-2|TRBD2|.|TRBJ2-5
CASSLVSGYDNEQYF
TGTGCCAGCAGCTTAGTTAGCGGGTACGACAATGAGCAGTACTTC